Below, 4 T cell receptor beta chains from the same sample are listed, as sequenced in a study of cytomegalovirus exposure and HLA in healthy donors. The PCR ran on 60 Vbeta and 13 Jbeta primers. Method: immunoSEQ multiplex PCR; TCRdb's copy keeps in-frame clones and lacks some. Here the sample spans around 100,000 clones, 84% being singletons. Sequenced sample: PBMCs. These receptors were collected from a woman under 30 in good health and CMV-seropositive.

The rearrangement links TRBV5-1 to TRBJ1-2; D is ambiguous. The CDR3 length is 12 residues. V dropped 0 bases and J dropped 8 bases, with 8 bases sitting between them. In germline, CDR1 is SGHRS, CDR2 YFSETQ. CDR3 sequence (DNA): TGCGCCAGCAGCTTGGCCGGGGAGGGCTACACCTTC. Translated, it gives CASSLAGEGYTF. Based on the CDR3 plus reference TRBV5-1 and TRBJ1-2, the full variable domain is KAGVTQTPRYLIKTRGQQVTLSCSPISGHRSVSWYQQTPGQGLQFLFEYFSETQRNKGNFPGRFSGRQFSNSRSEMNVSTLELGDSALYLCASSLAGEGYTFGSGTRLTVV.

The genes are TRBV5-1 and TRBJ1-1, with 7 positions matching TRBD1. Germline V CDR1 and CDR2: SGHRS, YFSETQ. The V gene end was trimmed by 5 bases and the J gene end by 3 bases; junction bases not matched to a gene: 7. The CDR3 length is 14 residues. The CDR3 nucleotides are TGCGCCAGCAGGGCACAGGGGTTGGACACTGAAGCTTTCTTT. Protein: CASRAQGLDTEAFF. Full variable domain (rest looked up from reference TRBV5-1 and TRBJ1-1): KAGVTQTPRYLIKTRGQQVTLSCSPISGHRSVSWYQQTPGQGLQFLFEYFSETQRNKGNFPGRFSGRQFSNSRSEMNVSTLELGDSALYLCASRAQGLDTEAFFGQGTRLTVV.

A single count supports this clone. The chain is built from TRBV7-3 and TRBJ2-2; D may be TRBD2 (6 bases). The CDR3 runs to 15 residues. CDR1 is SGHTA and CDR2 is FQGTGA in the germline V gene. V was shortened by 3 bases and J by 4 bases, with 12 bases between the two germline ends. CDR3 DNA: TGTGCCAGCAGCTTCGCGGGGTGGGGCACCGGGGAGCTGTTTTTT. Its protein is CASSFAGWGTGELFF.

This chain links TRBV5-1 with TRBJ2-5; 7 nucleotides line up with TRBD2. The junction had 5 bases not matched to a gene; V was cut back by 3 bases and J by 0 bases. CDR1 is SGHRS and CDR2 is YFSETQ in the germline V gene. The CDR3 is made up of 15 amino acids. CDR3 sequence: CASSSQRGNQETQYF. The CDR3 DNA is TGCGCCAGCAGCTCCCAGCGGGGCAACCAAGAGACCCAGTACTTC.